This T cell receptor (beta chain) is drawn from a study of cytomegalovirus exposure and HLA in healthy donors. It was with 60 Vbeta and 13 Jbeta primers that the PCR ran. Methods used by the authors: Approximately 12 million of the about 80 million unique TCR beta chains counted in a later analysis were shared. Here immunoSEQ multiplex PCR was the method, and the copy in TCRdb shows in-frame clones only, minus some. The V and J calls and clone size come from that table; D and trimming were worked out from the DNA. The table lists under 200,000 clones, around 80% of them singletons, with about 0.77% in the top ten. The CDR3 has 14 amino acids. From germline, CDR1 is MNHEY and CDR2 SVGAGI. V shed 7 bases and J shed 4 bases, with 13 bases lying between them. This clone was found once.

The material sequenced was PBMCs. The receptor was isolated from a woman aged 18 to 35 in good health and CMV-seronegative. V gene TRBV6-5 combines with J gene TRBJ2-2; D is ambiguous. The CDR3 loop is CASTPTRPTGELFF. The DNA for the CDR3 is TGTGCCAGCACGCCGACTCGACCCACCGGGGAGCTGTTTTTT.